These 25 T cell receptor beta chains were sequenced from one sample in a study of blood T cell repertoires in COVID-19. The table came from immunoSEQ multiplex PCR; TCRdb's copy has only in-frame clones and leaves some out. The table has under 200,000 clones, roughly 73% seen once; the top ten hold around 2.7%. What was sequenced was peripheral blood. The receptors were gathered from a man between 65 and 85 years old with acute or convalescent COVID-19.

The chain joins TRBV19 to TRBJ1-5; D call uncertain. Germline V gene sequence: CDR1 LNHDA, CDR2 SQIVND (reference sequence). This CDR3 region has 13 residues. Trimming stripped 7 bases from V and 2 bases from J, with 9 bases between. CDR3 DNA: TGTGCCAGTACCGGCGGGGGCAATCAGCCCCAGCATTTT. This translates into CASTGGGNQPQHF.

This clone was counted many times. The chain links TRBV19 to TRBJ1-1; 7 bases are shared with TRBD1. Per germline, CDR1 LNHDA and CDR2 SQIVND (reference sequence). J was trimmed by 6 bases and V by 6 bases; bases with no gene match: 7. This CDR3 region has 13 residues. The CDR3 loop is CASRHRQGPEAFF. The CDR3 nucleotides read TGTGCCAGTAGACACCGACAGGGCCCTGAAGCTTTCTTT.

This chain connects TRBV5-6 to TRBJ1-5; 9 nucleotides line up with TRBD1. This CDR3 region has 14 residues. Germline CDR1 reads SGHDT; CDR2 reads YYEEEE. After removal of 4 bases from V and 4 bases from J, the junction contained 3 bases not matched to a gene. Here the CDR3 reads CASSPGQGNQPQHF. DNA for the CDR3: TGTGCCAGCAGCCCGGGACAGGGTAATCAGCCCCAGCATTTT.

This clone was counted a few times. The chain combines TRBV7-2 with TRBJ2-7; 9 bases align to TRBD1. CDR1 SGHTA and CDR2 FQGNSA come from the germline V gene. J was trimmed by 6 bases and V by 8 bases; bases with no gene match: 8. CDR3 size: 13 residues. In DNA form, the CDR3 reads TGTGCCAGCGGACAGGGGCAGGGTCGCGAGCAGTACTTC. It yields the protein CASGQGQGREQYF.

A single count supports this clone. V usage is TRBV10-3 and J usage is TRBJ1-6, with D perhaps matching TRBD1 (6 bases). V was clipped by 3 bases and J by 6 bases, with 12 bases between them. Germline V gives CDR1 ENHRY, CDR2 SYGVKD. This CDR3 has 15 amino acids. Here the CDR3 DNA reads TGTGCCATCAGTGACGTAACAGGGCCTAATTCACCCCTCCACTTT. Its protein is CAISDVTGPNSPLHF.

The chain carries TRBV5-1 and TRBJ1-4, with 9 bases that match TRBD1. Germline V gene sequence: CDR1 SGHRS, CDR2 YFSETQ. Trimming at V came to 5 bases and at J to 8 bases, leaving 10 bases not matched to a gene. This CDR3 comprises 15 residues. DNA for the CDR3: TGCGCCAGCAGGAATACAGGGGGCCCCTACGAAAAACTGTTTTTT. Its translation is CASRNTGGPYEKLFF.

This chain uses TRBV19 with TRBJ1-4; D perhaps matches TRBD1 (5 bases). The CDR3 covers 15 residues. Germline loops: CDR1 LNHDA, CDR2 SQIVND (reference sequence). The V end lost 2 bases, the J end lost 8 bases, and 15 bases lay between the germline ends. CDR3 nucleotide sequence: TGTGCCAGTAGTATATTTGGGCAGGGAGGCGAAAAACTGTTTTTT. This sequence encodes CASSIFGQGGEKLFF. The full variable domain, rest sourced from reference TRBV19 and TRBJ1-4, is DGGITQSPKYLFRKEGQNVTLSCEQNLNHDAMYWYRQDPGQGLRLIYYSQIVNDFQKGDIAEGYSVSREKKESFPLTVTSAQKNPTAFYLCASSIFGQGGEKLFFGSGTQLSVL.

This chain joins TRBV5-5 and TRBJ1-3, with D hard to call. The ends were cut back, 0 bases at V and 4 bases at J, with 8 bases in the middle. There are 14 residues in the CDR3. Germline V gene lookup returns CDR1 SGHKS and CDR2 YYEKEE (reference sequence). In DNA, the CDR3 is TGTGCCAGCAGCTTGGATGGGCCAGGAAACACCATATATTTT. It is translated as CASSLDGPGNTIYF.

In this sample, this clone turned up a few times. The CDR3 is CASRNGSSSYNEQFF. CDR3 in DNA: TGCGCCAGCAGAAACGGGTCAAGCTCCTACAATGAGCAGTTCTTC. The chain combines TRBV5-1 with TRBJ2-1, with unresolved D. Trimming pared 5 bases from V and 0 bases from J, leaving 12 bases between. Germline V gene data show CDR1 as SGHRS and CDR2 as YFSETQ. The CDR3 runs 15 residues.

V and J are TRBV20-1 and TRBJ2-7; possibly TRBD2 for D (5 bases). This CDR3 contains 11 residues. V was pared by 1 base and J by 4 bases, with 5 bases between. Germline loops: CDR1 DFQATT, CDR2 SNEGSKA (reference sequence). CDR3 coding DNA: TGCAGTGCTAGAGGACTATACGAGCAGTACTTC. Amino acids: CSARGLYEQYF.

The CDR3 loop reads CASSLARLAGGTQETQYF. The CDR3 bases are TGTGCCAGCAGCTTAGCGAGGCTAGCGGGGGGTACCCAAGAGACCCAGTACTTC. The J gene is TRBJ2-5, the V gene TRBV7-2; TRBD2 matches at 11 bases. The J segment lost 1 base and the V segment lost 0 bases, leaving 7 bases of the junction unmatched. CDR1 and CDR2 from the germline V gene are SGHTA and FQGNSA. The CDR3 is 18 residues long.

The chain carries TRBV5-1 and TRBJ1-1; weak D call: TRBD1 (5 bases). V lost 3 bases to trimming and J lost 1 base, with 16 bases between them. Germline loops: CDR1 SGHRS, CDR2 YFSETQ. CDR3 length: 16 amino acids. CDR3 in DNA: TGCGCCAGCAGCTCACCGGCTTCGACAGCGAACACTGAAGCTTTCTTT. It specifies CASSSPASTANTEAFF.

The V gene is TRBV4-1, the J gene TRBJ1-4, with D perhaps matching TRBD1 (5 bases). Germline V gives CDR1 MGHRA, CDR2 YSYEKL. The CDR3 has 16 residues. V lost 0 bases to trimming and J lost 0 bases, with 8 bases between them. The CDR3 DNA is TGCGCCAGCAGCCAAGACGACAGAGCAACTAATGAAAAACTGTTTTTT. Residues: CASSQDDRATNEKLFF.

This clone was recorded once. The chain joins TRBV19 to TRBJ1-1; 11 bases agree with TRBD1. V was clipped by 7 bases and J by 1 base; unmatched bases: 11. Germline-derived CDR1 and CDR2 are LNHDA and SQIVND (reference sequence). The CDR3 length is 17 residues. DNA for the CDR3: TGTGCCAGTAACTCCATAAGGGACAGGGGGAGGAACACTGAAGCTTTCTTT. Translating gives CASNSIRDRGRNTEAFF.

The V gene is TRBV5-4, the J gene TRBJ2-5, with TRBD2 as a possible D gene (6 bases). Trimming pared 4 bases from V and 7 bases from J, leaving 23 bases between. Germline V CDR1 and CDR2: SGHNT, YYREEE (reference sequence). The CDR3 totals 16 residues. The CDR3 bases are TGTGCCAGCAGCCTACCCGGTGGGGGACTGGCCGGGACCCAGTACTTC. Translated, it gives CASSLPGGGLAGTQYF. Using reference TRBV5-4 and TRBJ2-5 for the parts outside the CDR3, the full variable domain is ETGVTQSPTHLIKTRGQQVTLRCSSQSGHNTVSWYQQALGQGPQFIFQYYREEENGRGNFPPRFSGLQFPNYSSELNVNALELDDSALYLCASSLPGGGLAGTQYFGPGTRLLVL.

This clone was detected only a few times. The CDR3 coding sequence is TGTGCCAGCTCGCTCGGACTAGCGGGAGGGCATCAAGAGACCCAGTACTTC. It translates to CASSLGLAGGHQETQYF. This sequence joins TRBV18 and TRBJ2-5; 15 bases are shared with TRBD2. Germline CDR1 reads KGHSH; CDR2 reads LQKENI. The CDR3 extends over 17 amino acids. V was clipped by 6 bases and J by 2 bases; unmatched bases: 7. Using reference TRBV18 and TRBJ2-5 for the parts outside the CDR3, the full variable domain is NAGVMQNPRHLVRRRGQEARLRCSPMKGHSHVYWYRQLPEEGLKFMVYLQKENIIDESGMPKERFSAEFPKEGPSILRIQQVVRGDSAAYFCASSLGLAGGHQETQYFGPGTRLLVL.

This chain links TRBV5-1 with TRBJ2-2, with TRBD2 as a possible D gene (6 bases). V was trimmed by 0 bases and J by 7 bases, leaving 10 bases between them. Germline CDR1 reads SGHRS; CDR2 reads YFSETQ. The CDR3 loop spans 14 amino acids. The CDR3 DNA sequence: TGCGCCAGCAGCTTGGGACTAGGGAGCGGGGAGCTGTTTTTT. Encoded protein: CASSLGLGSGELFF.

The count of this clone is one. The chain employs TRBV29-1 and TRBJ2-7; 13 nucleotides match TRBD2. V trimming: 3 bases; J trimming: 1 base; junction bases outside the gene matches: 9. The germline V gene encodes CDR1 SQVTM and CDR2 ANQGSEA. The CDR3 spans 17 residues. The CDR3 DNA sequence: TGCAGCGTTGAGGACCCTGGGACTAGCGGGGAGTCCTACGAGCAGTACTTC. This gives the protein CSVEDPGTSGESYEQYF.

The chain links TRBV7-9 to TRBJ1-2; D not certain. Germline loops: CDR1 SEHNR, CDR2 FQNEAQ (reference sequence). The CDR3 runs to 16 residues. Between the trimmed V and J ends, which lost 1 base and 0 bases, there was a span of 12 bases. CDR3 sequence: CASSLDHIVPNYGYTF. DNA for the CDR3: TGTGCCAGCAGCTTAGACCACATCGTTCCTAACTATGGCTACACCTTC.

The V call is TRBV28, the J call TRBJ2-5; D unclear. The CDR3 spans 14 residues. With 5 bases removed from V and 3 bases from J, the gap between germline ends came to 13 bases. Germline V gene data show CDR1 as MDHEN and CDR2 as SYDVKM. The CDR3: CASSLRHTEETQYF. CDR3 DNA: TGTGCCAGCAGTCTCAGACACACTGAAGAGACCCAGTACTTC.

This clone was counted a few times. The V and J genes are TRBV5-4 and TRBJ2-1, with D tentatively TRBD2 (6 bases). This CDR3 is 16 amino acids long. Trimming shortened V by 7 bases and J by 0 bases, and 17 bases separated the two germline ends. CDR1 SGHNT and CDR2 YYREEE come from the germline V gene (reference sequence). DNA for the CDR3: TGTGCCAGCGACAAAGGACCGGGGGTCTCCTACAATGAGCAGTTCTTC. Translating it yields CASDKGPGVSYNEQFF. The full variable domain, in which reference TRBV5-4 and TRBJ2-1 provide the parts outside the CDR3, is ETGVTQSPTHLIKTRGQQVTLRCSSQSGHNTVSWYQQALGQGPQFIFQYYREEENGRGNFPPRFSGLQFPNYSSELNVNALELDDSALYLCASDKGPGVSYNEQFFGPGTRLTVL.

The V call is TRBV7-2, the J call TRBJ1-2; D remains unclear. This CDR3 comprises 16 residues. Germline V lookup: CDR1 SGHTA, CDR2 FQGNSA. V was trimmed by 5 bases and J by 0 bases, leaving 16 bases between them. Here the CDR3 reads CASSPGWAEANYGYTF. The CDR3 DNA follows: TGTGCCAGCAGCCCTGGTTGGGCAGAAGCTAACTATGGCTACACCTTC.

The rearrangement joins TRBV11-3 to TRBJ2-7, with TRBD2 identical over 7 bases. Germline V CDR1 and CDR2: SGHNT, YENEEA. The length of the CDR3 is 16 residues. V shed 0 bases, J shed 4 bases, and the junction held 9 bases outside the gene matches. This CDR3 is CASSLERGGGSYEQYF. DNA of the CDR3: TGTGCCAGCAGCTTAGAGCGAGGCGGGGGTTCGTACGAGCAGTACTTC.

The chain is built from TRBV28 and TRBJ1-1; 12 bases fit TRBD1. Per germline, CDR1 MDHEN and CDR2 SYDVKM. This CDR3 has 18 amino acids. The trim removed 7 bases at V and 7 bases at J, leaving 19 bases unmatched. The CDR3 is CASTHGGPGTGGRDEAFF. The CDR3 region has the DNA TGTGCCAGCACCCACGGGGGGCCCGGGACAGGGGGCCGGGATGAAGCTTTCTTT.

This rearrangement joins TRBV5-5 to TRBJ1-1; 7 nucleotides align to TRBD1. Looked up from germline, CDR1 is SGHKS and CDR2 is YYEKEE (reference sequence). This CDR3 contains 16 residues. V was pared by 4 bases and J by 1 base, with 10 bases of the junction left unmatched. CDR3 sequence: CASSPSTGTANTEAFF. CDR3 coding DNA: TGTGCCAGCAGCCCATCGACGGGGACAGCGAACACTGAAGCTTTCTTT.